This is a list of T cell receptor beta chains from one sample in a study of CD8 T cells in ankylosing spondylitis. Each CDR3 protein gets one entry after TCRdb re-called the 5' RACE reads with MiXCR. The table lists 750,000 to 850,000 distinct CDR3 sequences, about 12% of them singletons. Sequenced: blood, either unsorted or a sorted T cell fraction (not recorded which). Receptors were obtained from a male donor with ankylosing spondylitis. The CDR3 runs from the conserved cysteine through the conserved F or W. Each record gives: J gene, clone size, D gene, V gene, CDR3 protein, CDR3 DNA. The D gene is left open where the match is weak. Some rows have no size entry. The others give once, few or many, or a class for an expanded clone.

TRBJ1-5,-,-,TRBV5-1,CASSLAGARGQPQHF,TGCGCCAGCAGCTTGGCGGGAGCTAGGGGCCAGCCCCAGCATTTT
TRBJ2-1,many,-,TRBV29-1,CSALFHEQFF,TGCAGCGCCCTGTTTCATGAGCAGTTCTTC
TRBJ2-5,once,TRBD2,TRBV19,CASSRGEGTQYF,TGTGCCAGTAGTCGGGGGGAAGGGACCCAGTACTTC
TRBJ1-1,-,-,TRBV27,CASSLSGIGGTEAFF,TGTGCCAGCAGTTTATCGGGGATCGGCGGCACTGAAGCTTTCTTT
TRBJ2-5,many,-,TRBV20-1,CSARDWVAEDQETQYF,TGCAGTGCTAGAGATTGGGTAGCGGAGGACCAAGAGACCCAGTACTTC
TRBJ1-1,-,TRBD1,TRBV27,CASSWDRAPEAFF,TGTGCCAGCAGTTGGGACAGGGCCCCTGAAGCTTTCTTT
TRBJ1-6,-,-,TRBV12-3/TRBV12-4,CASSSDRYSPLHF,TGTGCCAGCAGCAGCGATAGGTATTCACCCCTCCACTTT
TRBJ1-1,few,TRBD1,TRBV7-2,CASSLVLGGTQAFF,TGTGCCAGCAGCTTAGTTTTAGGGGGCACACAAGCTTTCTTT
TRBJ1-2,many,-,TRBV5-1,CASSLSGAGDGYTF,TGCGCCAGCAGCTTGTCTGGGGCTGGTGATGGCTACACCTTC
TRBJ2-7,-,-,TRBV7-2,CASSSQLAGEQYF,TGTGCCAGCAGCTCGCAACTAGCTGGCGAGCAGTACTTC
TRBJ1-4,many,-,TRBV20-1,CSARKVETNEKLFF,TGCAGTGCTAGAAAAGTAGAAACTAATGAAAAACTGTTTTTT
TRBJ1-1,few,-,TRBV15,CATSRGGVTLEAFF,TGTGCCACCAGCAGAGGTGGCGTCACTTTAGAAGCTTTCTTT
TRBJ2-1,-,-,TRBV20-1,CSAVLREQFF,TGCAGTGCCGTACTTAGGGAGCAGTTCTTC
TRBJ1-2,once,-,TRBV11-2,CASSFGSHYGYTF,TGTGCCAGCAGCTTCGGGAGCCATTATGGCTACACCTTC
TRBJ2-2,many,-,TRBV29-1,CSVVGGKNTGELFF,TGCAGCGTTGTTGGGGGGAAAAACACCGGGGAGCTGTTTTTT
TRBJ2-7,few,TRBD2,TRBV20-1,CKLLAGDSYEQYF,TGCAAATTACTAGCGGGTGATTCCTACGAGCAGTACTTC
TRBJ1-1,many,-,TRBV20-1,CSASLGALNTEAFF,TGCAGTGCTTCTTTGGGGGCTTTGAACACTGAAGCTTTCTTT
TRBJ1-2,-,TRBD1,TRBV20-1,CSARDLQGVSYGYTF,TGCAGTGCTAGAGATCTGCAGGGGGTTAGCTATGGCTACACCTTC
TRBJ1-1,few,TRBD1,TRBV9,CASSARTGPGLSEAFF,TGTGCCAGCAGCGCTAGGACAGGCCCCGGGCTTTCGGAAGCTTTCTTT
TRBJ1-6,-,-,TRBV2,CATLSRGGDRSTRGNSPLHF,TGTGCCACTTTATCTCGAGGCGGGGACCGGTCTACGAGGGGGAATTCACCCCTCCACTTT
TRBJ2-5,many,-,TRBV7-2,CASSKQGTGETQYF,TGTGCCAGCAGCAAACAGGGAACGGGAGAGACCCAGTACTTC
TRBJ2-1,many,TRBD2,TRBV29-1,CSGGLAGGPWYYNEQFF,TGCAGCGGGGGACTAGCGGGAGGGCCGTGGTACTACAATGAGCAGTTCTTC
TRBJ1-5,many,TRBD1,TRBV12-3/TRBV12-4,CASSPRTGNRNQPQHF,TGTGCCAGCAGTCCCCGGACAGGGAACCGCAATCAGCCCCAGCATTTT
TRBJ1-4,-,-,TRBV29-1,CSAGGHTNEKLFF,TGCAGCGCTGGGGGGCACACTAATGAAAAACTGTTTTTT
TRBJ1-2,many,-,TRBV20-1,CSALGRGDNGYTF,TGCAGTGCGCTGGGTCGGGGGGATAATGGCTACACCTTC
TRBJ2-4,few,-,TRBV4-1,CASSQDQRGSAKNIQYF,TGCGCCAGCAGCCAAGATCAACGAGGGTCAGCCAAAAACATTCAGTACTTC
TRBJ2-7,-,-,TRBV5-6,CASRLADRRETYEQYF,TGTGCCAGCAGATTAGCGGACAGGAGAGAAACCTACGAGCAGTACTTC